This T cell receptor (beta chain) came from a study of T cell repertoires in ileal Crohn's disease. Turning to the study itself: At surgery, 35% to 40% of patients smoked, with median disease duration 7.9 years.

Per sample, roughly 500 nanograms of biopsy DNA were TCRB immunosequenced. The repertoire was sequenced with immunoSEQ multiplex PCR; TCRdb's copy has only in-frame clones and lacks some. There are approximately 13,000 clones in the sample; about 71% occur only once, and 5.5% to 6% lies in the top ten. The germline V gene has CDR1 KGHSH and CDR2 LQKENI. Between the trimmed V and J ends, which lost 2 bases and 0 bases, there was a span of 8 bases. The CDR3 extends over 15 amino acids. Study findings and constraints: Mucosal expansions were suggested to be mainly CD8 T cells.

Points on this clone: Its antigen is undetermined.

The chain uses TRBV18 and TRBJ1-3; D call uncertain. The receptor comes from an adult with Crohn's disease. Input material: ileal tissue. CDR3 DNA: TGTGCCAGCTCACCAGGACGGTTCTCTGGAAACACCATATATTTT. It translates to CASSPGRFSGNTIYF. Drawing the rest from reference TRBV18 and TRBJ1-3, the complete variable domain is NAGVMQNPRHLVRRRGQEARLRCSPMKGHSHVYWYRQLPEEGLKFMVYLQKENIIDESGMPKERFSAEFPKEGPSILRIQQVVRGDSAAYFCASSPGRFSGNTIYFGEGSWLTVV.